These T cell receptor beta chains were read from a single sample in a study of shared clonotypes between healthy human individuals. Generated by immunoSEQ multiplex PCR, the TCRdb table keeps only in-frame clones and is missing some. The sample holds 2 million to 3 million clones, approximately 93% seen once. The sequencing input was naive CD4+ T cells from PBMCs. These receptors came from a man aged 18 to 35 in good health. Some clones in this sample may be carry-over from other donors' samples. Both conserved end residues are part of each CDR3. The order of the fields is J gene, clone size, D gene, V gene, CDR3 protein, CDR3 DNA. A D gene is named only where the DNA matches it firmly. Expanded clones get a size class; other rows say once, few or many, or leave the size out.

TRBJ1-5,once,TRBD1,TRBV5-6,CASSLFDRVHSNQPQHF,TGTGCCAGCAGCTTGTTTGACAGGGTCCATAGCAATCAGCCCCAGCATTTT
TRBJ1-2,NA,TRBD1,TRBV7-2,CASSLATTTGQGASGYTF,TGTGCCAGCAGCTTAGCGACAACAACGGGACAGGGGGCGTCTGGCTACACCTTC
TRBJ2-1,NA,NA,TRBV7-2,CASSLFGTGEQFF,TGTGCCAGCAGCTTATTTGGCACAGGTGAGCAGTTCTTC
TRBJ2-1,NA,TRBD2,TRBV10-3,CAISNLSGRGFEQFF,TGTGCCATCAGTAACCTTAGCGGGAGAGGATTTGAGCAGTTCTTC
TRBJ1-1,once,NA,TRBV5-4,CASSLKTGFTEAFF,TGTGCCAGCAGCTTAAAAACCGGATTCACTGAAGCTTTCTTT
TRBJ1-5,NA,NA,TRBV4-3,CASSQDTSRGQPQHF,TGCGCCAGCAGCCAAGACACTAGTCGGGGTCAGCCCCAGCATTTT
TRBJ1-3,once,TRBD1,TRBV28,CASSPGTVAGNTIYF,TGTGCCAGCAGCCCTGGGACAGTCGCTGGAAACACCATATATTTT
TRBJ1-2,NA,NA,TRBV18,CASSPFTSTNYTF,TGTGCCAGCTCACCATTCACCTCCACGAACTACACCTTC
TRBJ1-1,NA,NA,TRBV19,CASSVQPMNTEAFF,TGTGCCAGTAGTGTTCAGCCGATGAACACTGAAGCTTTCTTT
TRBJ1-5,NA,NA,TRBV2,CASSGSGAYNQPQHF,TGTGCCAGCAGTGGTTCAGGGGCCTACAATCAGCCCCAGCATTTT
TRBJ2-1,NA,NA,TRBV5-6,CASSLDRVRSNEQFF,TGTGCCAGCAGCTTGGACAGGGTAAGGTCCAATGAGCAGTTCTTC
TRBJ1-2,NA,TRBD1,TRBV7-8,CASSMRQGAGYGYTF,TGTGCCAGCAGCATGAGACAGGGGGCGGGCTATGGCTACACCTTC
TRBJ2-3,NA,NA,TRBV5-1,CASSAGPGTDTQYF,TGCGCCAGCAGCGCGGGACCGGGAACAGATACGCAGTATTTT
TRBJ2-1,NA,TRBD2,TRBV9,CASSFILAGQYNEQFF,TGTGCCAGCAGCTTCATATTAGCGGGCCAGTACAATGAGCAGTTCTTC
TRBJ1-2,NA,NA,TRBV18,CASSPPSGNGYTF,TGTGCCAGCTCACCACCGTCGGGGAATGGCTACACCTTC
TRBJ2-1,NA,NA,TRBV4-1,CASSQNYNEQFF,TGCGCCAGCAGCCAGAACTACAATGAGCAGTTCTTC
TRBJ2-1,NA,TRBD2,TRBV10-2,CATSSGAWKQFF,TGCGCCACCTCTAGCGGGGCCTGGAAGCAGTTCTTC
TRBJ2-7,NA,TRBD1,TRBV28,CASASPGTGDAYEQYF,TGTGCCAGCGCGTCGCCCGGGACAGGGGACGCGTACGAGCAGTACTTC
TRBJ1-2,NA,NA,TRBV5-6,CASSSRDGGSYGYTF,TGTGCCAGCAGCTCTCGTGACGGGGGATCCTATGGCTACACCTTC
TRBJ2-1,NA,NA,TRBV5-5,CASSLRGRPYNEQFF,TGTGCCAGCAGCTTACGGGGCAGGCCCTACAATGAGCAGTTCTTC
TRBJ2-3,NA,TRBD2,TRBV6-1,CASSVSGGSRYTQYF,TGTGCCAGCAGTGTTTCGGGCGGGAGCAGGTATACGCAGTATTTT
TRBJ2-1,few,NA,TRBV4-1,CASSHVRDSQFF,TGCGCCAGCAGCCACGTCCGGGACTCGCAGTTCTTC
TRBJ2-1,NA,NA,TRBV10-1,CASSENDLREQFF,TGCGCCAGCAGTGAGAACGACTTACGGGAGCAGTTCTTC
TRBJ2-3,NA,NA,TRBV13,CASSLGPGGDTQYF,TGTGCCAGCAGCTTAGGCCCCGGGGGTGATACGCAGTATTTT
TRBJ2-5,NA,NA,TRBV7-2,CASSLGRHQETQYF,TGTGCCAGCAGCTTAGGACGCCACCAAGAGACCCAGTACTTC
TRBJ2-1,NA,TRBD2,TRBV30,CAWKRGGGTSTLIGNEQFF,TGTGCCTGGAAACGGGGTGGGGGGACTAGCACCCTTATAGGCAATGAGCAGTTCTTC
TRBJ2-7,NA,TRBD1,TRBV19,CASSKLGQGAYEQYF,TGTGCCAGTAGTAAGTTGGGACAGGGGGCCTACGAGCAGTACTTC
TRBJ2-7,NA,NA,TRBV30,CAWSGPRDATF,TGTGCCTGGAGTGGTCCCCGAGACGCAACCTTC
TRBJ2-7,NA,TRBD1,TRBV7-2,CASSLRLGRGLDEQYF,TGTGCCAGCAGCTTAAGGTTGGGCAGGGGGCTAGACGAGCAGTACTTC
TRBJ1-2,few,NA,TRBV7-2,CASSLFQRTNYGYTF,TGTGCCAGCAGCTTATTTCAGCGGACTAACTATGGCTACACCTTC
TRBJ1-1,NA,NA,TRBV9,CASSITGRDTEAFF,TGTGCCAGCAGCATCACAGGGAGGGACACTGAAGCTTTCTTT
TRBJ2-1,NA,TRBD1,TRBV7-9,CASSFGQGRNEQFF,TGTGCCAGCAGCTTCGGACAGGGACGAAATGAGCAGTTCTTC
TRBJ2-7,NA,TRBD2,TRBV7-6,CASSLIAGATYEQYF,TGTGCCAGCAGCTTAATAGCGGGAGCCACCTACGAGCAGTACTTC
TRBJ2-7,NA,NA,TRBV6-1,CASSSRRDNSYEQYF,TGTGCCAGCAGTAGCCGCCGGGACAACTCCTACGAGCAGTACTTC
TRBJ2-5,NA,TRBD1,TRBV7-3,CASSSQGAGETQYF,TGTGCCAGCAGCTCACAGGGGGCGGGAGAGACCCAGTACTTC
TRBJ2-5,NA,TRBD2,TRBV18,CASSPRLAGTQETQYF,TGTGCCAGTTCCCCTCGACTAGCGGGGACCCAAGAGACCCAGTACTTC
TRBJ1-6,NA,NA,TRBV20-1,CSARSSASLHF,TGCAGTGCTAGATCCAGCGCGTCCCTCCACTTT
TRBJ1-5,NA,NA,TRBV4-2,CASSQGEADYSNQPQHF,TGTGCCAGCAGCCAAGGCGAGGCGGACTATAGCAATCAGCCCCAGCATTTT
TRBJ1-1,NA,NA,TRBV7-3,CASSLDRGKAFF,TGTGCCAGCAGCTTAGATCGGGGGAAAGCTTTCTTT
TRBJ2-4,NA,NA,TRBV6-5,CASSYSGVRDIQYF,TGTGCCAGCAGTTACTCAGGGGTCCGTGACATTCAGTACTTC
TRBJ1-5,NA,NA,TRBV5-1,CASSLTGKGYQPQHF,TGCGCCAGCAGCTTGACAGGGAAAGGGTATCAGCCCCAGCATTTT
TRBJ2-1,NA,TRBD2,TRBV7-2,CASSRTSGISYNEQFF,TGTGCCAGCAGCCGAACTAGCGGTATCTCCTACAATGAGCAGTTCTTC
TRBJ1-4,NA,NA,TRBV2,CASSDWASSTNEKLFF,TGTGCCAGCAGTGATTGGGCAAGCTCAACTAATGAAAAACTGTTTTTT
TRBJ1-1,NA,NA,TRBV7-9,CASSVQGNTEAFF,TGTGCCAGCAGCGTCCAGGGCAACACTGAAGCTTTCTTT
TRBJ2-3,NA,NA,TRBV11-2,CASSFGAASTDTQYF,TGTGCCAGCAGCTTTGGAGCGGCTAGCACAGATACGCAGTATTTT
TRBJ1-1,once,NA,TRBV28,CASSPPPMGEAFF,TGTGCCAGCAGCCCCCCCCCTATGGGTGAAGCTTTCTTT
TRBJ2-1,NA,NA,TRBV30,CAWSGGRGDRLFF,TGTGCCTGGAGTGGAGGCCGAGGGGATCGGCTGTTCTTC